Listed below are T cell receptor beta chains from one sample, sequenced in a study of T cell responses to AZD1222 COVID-19 vaccine. The table came from immunoSEQ multiplex PCR; TCRdb's copy has only in-frame clones and leaves some out. The sample has roughly 140,000 clones, roughly 90% seen once. Here the sequenced sample was peripheral blood, taken on day 0 of AZD1222 vaccination. The source is an adult in good health. CDR3s include the opening cysteine and the closing phenylalanine or tryptophan. The D gene is left open where the match is weak. Size is stated for part of the rows, as once, few or many counts, or as a class when the clone is expanded.

v_gene,abundance,d_gene,len,j_gene,CDR3nt,CDR3aa
TRBV19,NA,TRBD2,18,TRBJ2-1,TGTGCCAGTAGTATTAGGGACTGGTTAGCGGGAGTCCACAATGAGCAGTTCTTC,CASSIRDWLAGVHNEQFF
TRBV24-1,NA,TRBD1,18,TRBJ2-3,TGTGCCACCAGTGATCTTTACAGGGGACGGCTAGACACAGATACGCAGTATTTT,CATSDLYRGRLDTDTQYF
TRBV27,once,TRBD1,15,TRBJ2-7,TGTGCCAGCAGTCCACAGGGGGCGAAGGTATACGAGCAGTACTTC,CASSPQGAKVYEQYF
TRBV18,NA,TRBD1,14,TRBJ1-2,TGTGCCAGCTCTCCAACACAGGGGTCCTATGGCTACACCTTC,CASSPTQGSYGYTF
TRBV2,NA,NA,13,TRBJ1-2,TGTGCCAGCAGTGCACAGGGCACCTATGGCTACACCTTC,CASSAQGTYGYTF
TRBV5-4,NA,NA,15,TRBJ2-7,TGTGCCAGCAGCTCTCCCGAGAGAGGTCCCTACGAGCAGTACTTC,CASSSPERGPYEQYF
TRBV5-1,NA,NA,14,TRBJ2-3,TGCGCCAGCACAGGTGTTGGGAGCACAGATACGCAGTATTTT,CASTGVGSTDTQYF
TRBV5-1,once,NA,14,TRBJ2-7,TGCGCCAGCAGCCTCTTGGACAGTGCCTACGAGCAGTACTTC,CASSLLDSAYEQYF
TRBV19,NA,NA,15,TRBJ2-3,TGTGCCAGTAGTATAGGTAGCTTTAGCACAGATACGCAGTATTTT,CASSIGSFSTDTQYF
TRBV5-4,once,NA,14,TRBJ1-1,TGTGCCAGCAGCGCGACCGGGACGAACACTGAAGCTTTCTTT,CASSATGTNTEAFF
TRBV9,NA,NA,14,TRBJ1-3,TGTGCCAGCAGAGGGGATAGCTCTGGAAACACCATATATTTT,CASRGDSSGNTIYF
TRBV6-5,once,TRBD1,14,TRBJ1-2,TGTGCCAGCGCCCAAGGACAGGGGACCTATGGCTACACCTTC,CASAQGQGTYGYTF
TRBV5-6,NA,NA,16,TRBJ2-4,TGTGCCAGCAGCTTGGTACTCGGCGGTCCCAAAAACATTCAGTACTTC,CASSLVLGGPKNIQYF
TRBV11-2,NA,NA,14,TRBJ2-7,TGTGCCAGCAGCTTAGTGTTGGGCTCCTACGAGCAGTACTTC,CASSLVLGSYEQYF
TRBV5-1,NA,TRBD2,14,TRBJ2-1,TGCGCCAGCAGCTTAGTAGCGGGAGGCGACGAGCAGTTCTTC,CASSLVAGGDEQFF
TRBV19,NA,NA,16,TRBJ1-2,TGTGCCAGTAGTCCCCGTACGGGGCTAGTGGACTATGGCTACACCTTC,CASSPRTGLVDYGYTF
TRBV27,NA,NA,16,TRBJ2-3,TGTGCCAGCAGTTTACTCGGACGCGAGGTGGGAGATACGCAGTATTTT,CASSLLGREVGDTQYF
TRBV7-2,NA,NA,16,TRBJ1-5,TGTGCCAGCAGCAAAGTCCCTGGGGTGAGCAATCAGCCCCAGCATTTT,CASSKVPGVSNQPQHF
TRBV30,NA,NA,13,TRBJ2-1,TGTGCCTGGAGTGTGAGTCTCTACAATGAGCAGTTCTTC,CAWSVSLYNEQFF
TRBV21-1,NA,NA,15,TRBJ1-1,TGTGCCAGCAGCAAGCCCCCGGACTCGAACACTGAAGCTTTCTTT,CASSKPPDSNTEAFF
TRBV19,NA,NA,15,TRBJ2-6,TGTGCCAGTAGTATGATCGTCTCTGGGGCCAACGTCCTGACTTTC,CASSMIVSGANVLTF
TRBV28,NA,TRBD2,15,TRBJ2-3,TGTGCCAGCAGTTCCGGCGGGAGCAACACAGATACGCAGTATTTT,CASSSGGSNTDTQYF
TRBV28,NA,TRBD2,15,TRBJ2-7,TGTGCCAGCAGTACCGCCGGGACTAGGCACTACGAGCAGTACTTC,CASSTAGTRHYEQYF
TRBV11-2,NA,NA,16,TRBJ2-1,TGTGCCAGCAGCTTCCGGACAGTCCCTCTCTACAATGAGCAGTTCTTC,CASSFRTVPLYNEQFF
TRBV5-1,once,NA,17,TRBJ2-7,TGCGCCAGCAGCTTGAGGGGGAGGGCCCTAATCTCCTACGAGCAGTACTTC,CASSLRGRALISYEQYF
TRBV5-1,NA,NA,15,TRBJ1-1,TGCGCCAGCAGCTTAAGTGCAGGAGGGTACACTGAAGCTTTCTTT,CASSLSAGGYTEAFF
TRBV5-1,NA,NA,14,TRBJ2-3,TGCGCCAGCAGCTTGGGCGGGGGCACAGATACGCAGTATTTT,CASSLGGGTDTQYF
TRBV28,few,NA,13,TRBJ1-2,TGTGCCAGCAGTTGGGGCCGAAGTTATGGCTACACCTTC,CASSWGRSYGYTF